These 8 T cell receptor beta chains originate from one sample sequenced in a study of control samples from healthy donors and cancer patients. The protocol was immunoSEQ multiplex PCR, while the TCRdb copy is restricted to in-frame clones and leaves out a portion. Of over 90,000 clones in the sample, approximately 90% were seen once. The sequenced sample consisted of PBMCs. These receptors all come from a man aged 55 to 69 with lung cancer.

The chain employs TRBV19 and TRBJ1-1; weak D call: TRBD1 (5 bases). Germline V gene sequence: CDR1 LNHDA, CDR2 SQIVND (reference sequence). Trimming pared 4 bases from V and 1 base from J, leaving 10 bases between. The CDR3 length is 14 residues. The CDR3 sequence: CASSRGRANTEAFF. CDR3 in DNA: TGTGCCAGTAGTAGGGGACGGGCGAACACTGAAGCTTTCTTT.

The CDR3, as DNA: TGTGCCAGCAGTGTAGCTACAGGGGGCCGTACCTACGAGCAGTACGTC. Translating gives CASSVATGGRTYEQYV. The chain links TRBV6-1 to TRBJ2-7; 9 nucleotides match TRBD1. V shed 4 bases, J shed 2 bases, and the junction held 9 bases outside the gene matches. This CDR3 spans 16 amino acids. Germline CDR1 is MNHNS and CDR2 is SASEGT.

The J gene is TRBJ1-1, the V gene TRBV5-4; D call uncertain. The ends were cut back, 4 bases at V and 1 base at J, with 11 bases in the middle. The germline V gene encodes CDR1 SGHNT and CDR2 YYREEE (reference sequence). The CDR3 totals 14 residues. CDR3 nucleotide sequence: TGTGCCAGCAGCATCGGCCACGCGAACACTGAAGCTTTCTTT. It specifies CASSIGHANTEAFF. The full variable domain, rest sourced from reference TRBV5-4 and TRBJ1-1, is ETGVTQSPTHLIKTRGQQVTLRCSSQSGHNTVSWYQQALGQGPQFIFQYYREEENGRGNFPPRFSGLQFPNYSSELNVNALELDDSALYLCASSIGHANTEAFFGQGTRLTVV.

This sequence joins TRBV4-1 and TRBJ1-1; possibly TRBD1 for D (6 bases). Trimming removed 1 base at V and 5 bases at J, with 17 bases between. The CDR3 extends over 16 amino acids. In germline, CDR1 is MGHRA, CDR2 YSYEKL. CDR3 in amino acids: CASSQVPGKGQTEAFF. The CDR3 region has the DNA TGCGCCAGCAGCCAAGTACCAGGAAAAGGACAGACTGAAGCTTTCTTT.

This chain connects TRBV11-3 to TRBJ2-2, with D unclear. The CDR3 contains 13 residues. V lost 3 bases, J lost 6 bases, and 8 bases lay in between. Germline loops: CDR1 SGHNT, CDR2 YENEEA. The CDR3 nucleotides read TGTGCCAGCAGCTTCCGGGTTCCCGGGGAGCTGTTTTTT. Encoded protein: CASSFRVPGELFF.

The chain carries TRBV5-6 and TRBJ1-1; TRBD1 is a possible D gene (5 bases). Looked up from germline, CDR1 is SGHDT and CDR2 is YYEEEE. The CDR3 sequence is 15 residues long. Trimming removed 5 bases from V and 0 bases from J, with 14 bases in between. The CDR3 DNA reads as TGTGCCAGCAGTAACGTAGGGGCCTTGAACACTGAAGCTTTCTTT. Translation: CASSNVGALNTEAFF.

This chain links TRBV11-3 with TRBJ2-3; perhaps TRBD2 as D (6 bases). Trimming shortened V by 5 bases and J by 2 bases, and 11 bases separated the two germline ends. CDR1 and CDR2 from the germline V gene are SGHNT and YENEEA. The CDR3 spans 14 residues. CDR3 bases: TGTGCCAGCAGCCCACGGGGGACCACAGATACGCAGTATTTT. Translating it yields CASSPRGTTDTQYF.

The genes are TRBV30 and TRBJ2-2; TRBD2 agrees at 7 bases. Trimming cost V 5 bases and J 3 bases; bases outside gene matches: 3. The CDR3 runs 13 residues. Germline V gives CDR1 GTSNPN, CDR2 SVGIG (reference sequence). CDR3 nucleotide sequence: TGTGCCTGGGCGGGGGATTACACCGGGGAGCTGTTTTTT. This sequence encodes CAWAGDYTGELFF.